One and the same sample provided the 31 T cell receptor beta chains below, sequenced in a study of T cells in Graves' hyperthyroidism and ophthalmopathy. The CDR3 regions of TCR beta were amplified from RNA transcripts. First-round RT-PCR of the TCR CDR3 relied on the HTBI primer set. TCRdb processed the multiplex PCR reads anew with MiXCR; each CDR3 protein has one entry. The top ten hold more than 20% of the sample, which has roughly 160,000 distinct CDR3 sequences, about 9.4% seen once. Sequences were obtained from blood. The receptors stem from a woman younger than 30 with Graves' hyperthyroidism that later progressed to Graves' ophthalmopathy.

A word on this clonotype: This may be a read error: a much more frequent sequence differs by one nucleotide. V gene TRBV5-1 combines with J gene TRBJ2-7; D is perhaps TRBD2 (6 bases). The V and J ends lost 9 bases and 5 bases respectively, with 18 bases between them. This CDR3 contains 13 residues. Germline V gives CDR1 SGHRS, CDR2 YFSETQ. Written as DNA, the CDR3 is TGCGCCAACACTACTGGCGGGGCCAACGAGCAGTACTTC. Translated, it gives CANTTGGANEQYF. Full variable domain (outside the CDR3, taken from reference TRBV5-1 and TRBJ2-7): KAGVTQTPRYLIKTRGQQVTLSCSPISGHRSVSWYQQTPGQGLQFLFEYFSETQRNKGNFPGRFSGRQFSNSRSEMNVSTLELGDSALYLCANTTGGANEQYFGPGTRLTVT.

The chain uses TRBV7-8 and TRBJ1-2; TRBD1 matches at 7 bases. The CDR3 spans 17 residues. Germline values: CDR1 SGHVS, CDR2 FQNEAQ. With 5 bases clipped from V and 2 bases from J, the junction kept 14 bases outside the gene matches. The CDR3 loop reads CASSLDRALVFNYGYTF. CDR3 in DNA: TGTGCCAGCAGCCTAGACAGGGCCCTAGTCTTCAACTATGGCTACACCTTC. The full variable domain, its missing parts supplied by reference TRBV7-8 and TRBJ1-2, is GAGVSQSPRYKVAKRGQDVALRCDPISGHVSLFWYQQALGQGPEFLTYFQNEAQLDKSGLPSDRFFAERPEGSVSTLKIQRTQQEDSAVYLCASSLDRALVFNYGYTFGSGTRLTVV.

This clonotype was counted ten times or more. The chain joins TRBV20-1 to TRBJ2-1; TRBD2 matches 8 bases. Germline CDR1 and CDR2: DFQATT and SNEGSKA (reference sequence). This CDR3 spans 17 amino acids. After removal of 6 bases from V and 0 bases from J, the junction contained 13 bases not matched to a gene. CDR3 sequence: CSAHPWAGGSSYNEQFF. CDR3 DNA sequence: TGCAGTGCCCACCCCTGGGCGGGAGGCAGCTCCTACAATGAGCAGTTCTTC.

This clonotype was counted at least ten times. The V gene is TRBV7-2, the J gene TRBJ1-4, with 9 bases aligning to TRBD1. The CDR3 length is 16 residues. CDR1 is SGHTA and CDR2 is FQGNSA in the germline V gene. Trimming took 5 bases from V and 6 from J; bases not matched to a gene: 10. The CDR3 DNA sequence: TGTGCCAGCAGCCGACCGGGGACAGGGAGGGATGAAAAACTGTTTTTT. Protein product: CASSRPGTGRDEKLFF.

This clonotype was counted many times. CDR3 in amino acids: CASSRGGLNTEAFF. CDR3 DNA: TGTGCCAGTAGTAGGGGGGGCCTGAACACTGAAGCTTTCTTT. The rearrangement links TRBV19 to TRBJ1-1; D may be TRBD1 (6 bases). CDR3 length equals 14 residues. Germline assignment: CDR1 LNHDA and CDR2 SQIVND (reference sequence). V lost 4 bases and J lost 0, with 9 bases in between.

The table lists this clonotype with a few counts. The V and J genes are TRBV7-9 and TRBJ1-3; TRBD1 matches 9 bases. The germline gives CDR1 SEHNR, CDR2 FQNEAQ (reference sequence). CDR3 length equals 15 residues. V lost 11 bases and J lost 3; bases outside the gene matches: 11. CDR3 residues: CAYDGDREFGNTIYF. CDR3 nucleotides: TGTGCCTACGACGGGGACAGGGAATTTGGAAACACCATATATTTT. Looking up the rest from reference TRBV7-9 and TRBJ1-3 gives the full variable domain: DTGVSQNPRHKITKRGQNVTFRCDPISEHNRLYWYRQTLGQGPEFLTYFQNEAQLEKSRLLSDRFSAERPKGSFSTLEIQRTEQGDSAMYLCAYDGDREFGNTIYFGEGSWLTVV.

Ten or more counts support this clonotype. V gene TRBV2 combines with J gene TRBJ1-5, with D uncertain. V lost 6 bases and J lost 3, with 3 bases in between. Germline values: CDR1 SNHLY, CDR2 FYNNEI. The CDR3 extends over 11 amino acids. CDR3 nucleotides: TGTGCCAGCAGAATCAATCAGCCCCAGCATTTT. This encodes CASRINQPQHF.

This clonotype was counted at least ten times. This chain links TRBV2 with TRBJ1-2, with D possibly being TRBD1 (5 bases). This CDR3 is built from 14 residues. V was cut by 4 bases and J by 2 bases, with 11 bases left in between. Germline values: CDR1 SNHLY, CDR2 FYNNEI. CDR3 in amino acids: CASSGTSGNYGYTF. CDR3 bases: TGTGCCAGCAGTGGAACGTCAGGGAACTATGGCTACACCTTC.

The sample holds a few counts of this clonotype. V usage is TRBV19 and J usage is TRBJ2-3; D is undetermined. The V gene lost 1 base and the J gene lost 10 bases, with 15 bases spanning the gap. Germline CDR1 reads LNHDA; CDR2 reads SQIVND (reference sequence). There are 14 residues in the CDR3. The CDR3 nucleotides are TGTGCCAGTAGTATAGCGGCCGTCCGCCGTTCGCAGTATTTT. Protein: CASSIAAVRRSQYF.

V and J are TRBV25-1 and TRBJ1-4, with D unresolved. Germline-derived CDR1 and CDR2 are MGHDK and SYGVNS. Trimming stripped 3 bases from V and 2 bases from J, with 7 bases between. The CDR3 runs 14 residues. Written as DNA, the CDR3 is TGTGCCAGCAGTGAGGGCTTCACTAATGAAAAACTGTTTTTT. This codes for CASSEGFTNEKLFF.

This clonotype is judged medium-sized. The CDR3 region has the DNA TGTGCCAGCAGTTTAGCATGGGACACTGAAGCTTTCTTT. This gives the protein CASSLAWDTEAFF. J is TRBJ1-1 and V is TRBV12-3 or TRBV12-4; D unclear. The germline V and J ends were trimmed by 0 bases and 3 bases, with 5 bases remaining between them. The CDR3 has 13 amino acids.

DNA of the CDR3: TGTGCCAGTAGTATGGGTGGGCGGGGGGCCGTGAACACCGGGGAGCTGTTTTTT. Translation: CASSMGGRGAVNTGELFF. The chain combines TRBV19 with TRBJ2-2; 8 bases line up with TRBD2. Germline loops: CDR1 LNHDA, CDR2 SQIVND (reference sequence). Trimming at V came to 3 bases and at J to 1 base, leaving 10 bases not matched to a gene. The CDR3 runs 18 residues.

The chain couples TRBV6-1 to TRBJ2-1, with 7 bases aligning to TRBD2. The germline CDR1 and CDR2 sequences are MNHNS and SASEGT. V shed 0 bases, J shed 3 bases, and the junction held 5 bases outside the gene matches. The CDR3 covers 16 residues. The CDR3, as DNA: TGTGCCAGCAGTGAAGCGGTGGGAGGGCTCTACAATGAGCAGTTCTTC. It encodes CASSEAVGGLYNEQFF.

This chain connects TRBV6-6 to TRBJ1-2; D might be TRBD1 (6 bases). Between the trimmed V and J ends, which lost 2 bases and 5 bases, there was a span of 18 bases. The CDR3 totals 16 residues. The V gene's germline CDR1 is MNHNY and CDR2 SVGAGI (reference sequence). The CDR3 nucleotides read TGTGCCAGCAGTTACACCCTCCAGGGGCGCGATTATGGCTACACCTTC. This translates into CASSYTLQGRDYGYTF.

In its sample, this clonotype was seen many times. The chain has TRBV7-7 and TRBJ2-7; D uncertain. V lost 2 bases and J lost 5, with 16 bases in between. CDR1 SSHAT and CDR2 FNYEAQ come from the germline V gene (reference sequence). This CDR3 has 15 residues. The CDR3 loop reads CASSLNRPLRDEQYF. DNA for the CDR3: TGTGCCAGCAGCTTAAATCGCCCCCTTCGGGACGAGCAGTACTTC. The full variable domain, with the rest looked up from reference TRBV7-7 and TRBJ2-7, is GAGVSQSPRYKVTKRGQDVTLRCDPISSHATLYWYQQALGQGPEFLTYFNYEAQPDKSGLPSDRFSAERPEGSISTLTIQRTEQRDSAMYRCASSLNRPLRDEQYFGPGTRLTVT.

There are many counts of this clonotype. The V gene is TRBV6-1, the J gene TRBJ2-2, with D possibly TRBD1 on 6 matching bases. CDR3 length: 15 amino acids. The germline V gene encodes CDR1 MNHNS and CDR2 SASEGT. Between the trimmed V and J ends, which lost 5 bases and 5 bases, there was a span of 15 bases. As DNA, the CDR3 is TGTGCCAGCAGTTTAAACAGGGCGGAGACCGGGGAGCTGTTTTTT. It codes for CASSLNRAETGELFF.

This clonotype was recorded many times. The rearrangement uses TRBV5-1 and TRBJ2-3; 8 bases are a match to TRBD2. Germline-derived CDR1 and CDR2 are SGHRS and YFSETQ. This CDR3 is built from 15 residues. The V gene end was trimmed by 5 bases and the J gene end by 3 bases; junction bases not matched to a gene: 8. CDR3 nucleotide sequence: TGCGCCAGCAGAGAAGCGGGAGTTAGGACAGATACGCAGTATTTT. The encoded protein is CASREAGVRTDTQYF.

This clonotype was picked up many times. The chain employs TRBV28 and TRBJ2-7; unclear D gene. CDR3 length: 13 residues. V was trimmed by 3 bases and J by 2 bases, leaving 8 bases between them. Germline lookup yields CDR1 MDHEN and CDR2 SYDVKM. The CDR3 nucleotides read TGTGCCAGCAGTTTCCGACCACCCTACGAGCAGTACTTC. Protein: CASSFRPPYEQYF.

In its sample, this clonotype was seen many times. This chain uses TRBV9 with TRBJ2-7; 7 nucleotides match TRBD2. With V trimmed by 0 bases and J by 5 bases, 8 bases remained unmatched. The CDR3 sequence is 15 residues long. Germline V lookup: CDR1 SGDLS, CDR2 YYNGEE. The CDR3 here is CASSVGGGGWDEQYF. DNA for the CDR3: TGTGCCAGCAGCGTAGGTGGCGGGGGTTGGGACGAGCAGTACTTC.

The table lists this clonotype with many counts. The CDR3 spells CSVEDPTGDTYNEQFF. DNA of the CDR3: TGCAGCGTTGAAGACCCGACAGGGGACACCTACAATGAGCAGTTCTTC. This chain links TRBV29-1 with TRBJ2-1, with 8 bases matching TRBD1. CDR1 and CDR2 (germline): SQVTM, ANQGSEA. The CDR3 length is 16 residues. With 0 bases clipped from V and 2 bases from J, the junction kept 6 bases outside the gene matches.

The chain links TRBV4-1 to TRBJ1-1, with D hard to call. This CDR3 is 15 amino acids long. Germline V CDR1 and CDR2: MGHRA, YSYEKL. The V end lost 4 bases, the J end lost 5 bases, and 17 bases lay between the germline ends. The CDR3 sequence: CASSLNPPPETEAFF. CDR3 nucleotide sequence: TGCGCCAGCAGCCTAAACCCCCCCCCGGAGACTGAAGCTTTCTTT.

This clonotype was seen at least ten times. The gene calls are TRBV19 and TRBJ1-1, with D tentatively TRBD1 (6 bases). V was clipped by 3 bases and J by 1 base, with 9 bases between them. Germline values: CDR1 LNHDA, CDR2 SQIVND (reference sequence). The length of the CDR3 is 14 residues. The CDR3, as DNA: TGTGCCAGTAGTATGAGGGGGGGGAACACTGAAGCTTTCTTT. Translation: CASSMRGGNTEAFF.

In its sample, this clonotype was seen many times. The V call is TRBV11-2, the J call TRBJ2-7; D call uncertain. This CDR3 spans 14 amino acids. Germline assignment: CDR1 SGHAT and CDR2 FQNNGV. The V end was cut by 7 bases, the J end by 6 bases, with 19 bases between. DNA of the CDR3: TGTGCCAGCACTCAACCAGGAATGTACGGCGAGCAGTACTTC. Translated: CASTQPGMYGEQYF.

This rearrangement joins TRBV27 to TRBJ2-5; 10 nucleotides line up with TRBD2. The junction had 9 bases not matched to a gene; V was cut back by 2 bases and J by 0 bases. The CDR3 consists of 18 residues. Germline lookup yields CDR1 MNHEY and CDR2 SMNVEV (reference sequence). The CDR3 region has the DNA TGTGCCAGCAGTTTAAAGGCTAGCGGGGGCCAGTACCAAGAGACCCAGTACTTC. Translation gives CASSLKASGGQYQETQYF.

This clonotype has just a few counts. The chain is built from TRBV20-1 and TRBJ1-5; TRBD1 might be the D (5 bases). The CDR3 has 16 amino acids. The V and J ends lost 0 bases and 0 bases respectively, with 12 bases between them. Germline CDR1 reads DFQATT; CDR2 reads SNEGSKA (reference sequence). CDR3 nucleotides: TGCAGTGCTAGAGATGTTCGGGGCCTTAGCAATCAGCCCCAGCATTTT. Its protein product is CSARDVRGLSNQPQHF.

This clonotype was detected many times. The chain recombines TRBV12-3 or TRBV12-4 with TRBJ2-1; D perhaps matches TRBD2 (6 bases). This CDR3 has 14 residues. Deletions cut 4 bases from V and 4 bases from J, with 11 bases between. CDR3 nucleotides: TGTGCCAGCAGTTCCGGACTAACATACAATGAGCAGTTCTTC. Translation: CASSSGLTYNEQFF.

This clonotype turned up a few times. A much larger clonotype is one base distant, so this may be a read error. This rearrangement joins TRBV24-1 to TRBJ1-1; D gene uncertain. CDR3 length: 13 residues. Germline CDR1 KGHDR, CDR2 SFDVKD. The CDR3 reads CTTSDPTPESAFF. CDR3 sequence (DNA): TGTACCACCAGTGATCCGACCCCAGAATCCGCTTTCTTT.

In this sample, this clonotype turned up many times. The chain combines TRBV18 with TRBJ2-2; TRBD2 agrees at 10 bases. The CDR3 is made up of 16 amino acids. Germline-derived CDR1 and CDR2 are KGHSH and LQKENI. Trimming cost V 4 bases and J 2 bases; bases outside gene matches: 4. The CDR3 region has the DNA TGTGCCAGCTCACTGGGACTAGCGAGAAACACCGGGGAGCTGTTTTTT. This encodes CASSLGLARNTGELFF.

This clonotype was counted at least ten times. The V and J genes are TRBV19 and TRBJ1-1; D call uncertain. The CDR3 has 13 amino acids. V lost 4 bases, J lost 0 bases, and 6 bases lay in between. Germline V gives CDR1 LNHDA, CDR2 SQIVND (reference sequence). CDR3 protein: CASSTKMNTEAFF. In DNA form, the CDR3 reads TGTGCCAGTAGTACCAAGATGAACACTGAAGCTTTCTTT. Drawing the rest from reference TRBV19 and TRBJ1-1, the complete variable domain is DGGITQSPKYLFRKEGQNVTLSCEQNLNHDAMYWYRQDPGQGLRLIYYSQIVNDFQKGDIAEGYSVSREKKESFPLTVTSAQKNPTAFYLCASSTKMNTEAFFGQGTRLTVV.

This clonotype was observed many times. The J gene is TRBJ2-2, the V gene TRBV7-2; a possible D gene is TRBD2 (5 bases). Germline assignment: CDR1 SGHTA and CDR2 FQGNSA. The CDR3 extends over 17 amino acids. With 1 base removed from V and 2 bases from J, the gap between germline ends came to 14 bases. The CDR3 is CASSLESWPGNTGELFF. As DNA, the CDR3 is TGTGCCAGCAGCTTAGAAAGTTGGCCGGGAAACACCGGGGAGCTGTTTTTT.

This clonotype was recorded at least ten times. V gene TRBV7-2 combines with J gene TRBJ2-5; D call uncertain. The V end lost 1 base, the J end lost 0 bases, and 6 bases lay between the germline ends. This CDR3 has 14 residues. Germline loops: CDR1 SGHTA, CDR2 FQGNSA. The CDR3 loop reads CASSLGPYQETQYF. The CDR3 DNA is TGTGCCAGCAGCTTAGGGCCGTACCAAGAGACCCAGTACTTC.